The next 3 T cell receptor beta chains were all read from a single sample in a study of Ad26.COV2.S vaccination and SARS-CoV-2 variants. TCRdb's table, derived via immunoSEQ multiplex PCR, lists solely in-frame clones and lacks some. Of about 480,000 clones listed, approximately 88% are singletons. Treatment meaning: some 20 received Ad26.COV2.S at low or high dose, single or two shots; about five received placebo; per-sample allocation not given. Sampling was performed 63 days after the first vaccine or placebo injection. The starting material was peripheral blood, obtained in a trial of Ad26.COV2.S vaccine versus placebo. The receptor source for this set is a person aged 18-65 years who received the Ad26.COV2.S COVID-19 vaccine or a placebo.

The chain joins TRBV27 to TRBJ2-7; 8 bases agree with TRBD2. Germline CDR1 is MNHEY and CDR2 is SMNVEV (reference sequence). The length of the CDR3 is 13 residues. V shed 3 bases and J 6 bases; nucleotides not matched to a gene: 4. CDR3 coding DNA: TGTGCCAGCAGTTTGGCGGGGGGCTTCGAGCAGTACTTC. Its protein is CASSLAGGFEQYF.

This sequence joins TRBV5-1 and TRBJ2-7; TRBD1 is a possible D gene (6 bases). The CDR3 spans 14 residues. Trimming pared 4 bases from V and 3 bases from J, leaving 14 bases between. Germline V gene sequence: CDR1 SGHRS, CDR2 YFSETQ. CDR3 coding DNA: TGCGCCAGCAGCCGTTCTGGGGACAACTACGAGCAGTACTTC. Protein: CASSRSGDNYEQYF.

This clone was counted between two and nine times. The V call is TRBV12-3 or TRBV12-4, the J call TRBJ1-2, with D possibly being TRBD1 (5 bases). V was shortened by 6 bases and J by 2 bases, with 10 bases between the two germline ends. The CDR3 spans 13 residues. This chain's CDR3 is CASSPQENYGYTF. The CDR3 nucleotides read TGTGCCAGCAGCCCACAGGAAAACTATGGCTACACCTTC.